Listed below are T cell receptor beta chains from one sample, sequenced in a study of graft-versus-host responses after intestinal transplantation. The data were produced by immunoSEQ multiplex PCR, yet TCRdb's version contains in-frame clones alone and is incomplete. The data hold 98,000 or so clones, with about 84% observed a single time. The specimen was PBMCs, collected 255 days after intestinal transplant. The receptors derive from a human patient who received an intestinal transplant, so some T cells may come from the graft donor. Both conserved end residues are part of each CDR3.

v_call | cdr3_aa
TRBV28 | CASRRRGGETQYF
TRBV9 | CASRRTGLSTGELFF
TRBV15 | CATSTSGLGDTQYF
TRBV28 | CASSLDANYGYTF
TRBV10-1 | CASSERTGLYGYTF
TRBV20-1 | CSAAGEDTQYF
TRBV28 | CASSFGQVHDEQYF
TRBV20-1 | CSARIFSYTF
TRBV6-6 | CASSYGQGMGGYTF
TRBV6-1 | CASSPTTRNYGYTF
TRBV4-1 | CASPVRVIEKLFF
TRBV6-4 | CASSVAEHTGELFF
TRBV28 | CASTLGGSGVQETQYF
TRBV6-5 | CASRPGTRGEKLFF
TRBV28 | CASLTRGLGAYNEQFF
TRBV6-1 | CASSEGDRVNQPQHF
TRBV7-9 | CASSLVPGSPDYGYTF
TRBV15 | CATSPGTGTDTQYF
TRBV15 | CATSRGETGSAEQYF
TRBV19 | CASSSPGQGQETQYF
TRBV30 | CAWRIGETQYF
TRBV6-1 | CASSEGLNYGYTF
TRBV23-1 | CAGRNYGYTF
TRBV27 | CASSPTWYQPQHF
TRBV19 | CASTGGSTNEKLFF
TRBV5-1 | CASTNRVEPQETQYF